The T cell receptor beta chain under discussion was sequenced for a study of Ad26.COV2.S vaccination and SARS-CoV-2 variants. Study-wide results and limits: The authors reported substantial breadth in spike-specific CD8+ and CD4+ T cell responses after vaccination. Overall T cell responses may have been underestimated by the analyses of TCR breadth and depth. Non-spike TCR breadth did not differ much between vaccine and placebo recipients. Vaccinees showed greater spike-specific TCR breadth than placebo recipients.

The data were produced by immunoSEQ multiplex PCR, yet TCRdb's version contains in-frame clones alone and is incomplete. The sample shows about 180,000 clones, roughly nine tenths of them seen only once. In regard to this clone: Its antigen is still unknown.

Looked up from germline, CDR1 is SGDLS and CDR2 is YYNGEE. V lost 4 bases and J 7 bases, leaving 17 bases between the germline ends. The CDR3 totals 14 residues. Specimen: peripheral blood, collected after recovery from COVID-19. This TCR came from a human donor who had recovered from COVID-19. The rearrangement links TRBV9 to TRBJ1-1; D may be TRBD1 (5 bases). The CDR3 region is CASSTSGGGGEAFF. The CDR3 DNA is TGTGCCAGCAGCACCAGCGGGGGAGGAGGTGAAGCTTTCTTT.